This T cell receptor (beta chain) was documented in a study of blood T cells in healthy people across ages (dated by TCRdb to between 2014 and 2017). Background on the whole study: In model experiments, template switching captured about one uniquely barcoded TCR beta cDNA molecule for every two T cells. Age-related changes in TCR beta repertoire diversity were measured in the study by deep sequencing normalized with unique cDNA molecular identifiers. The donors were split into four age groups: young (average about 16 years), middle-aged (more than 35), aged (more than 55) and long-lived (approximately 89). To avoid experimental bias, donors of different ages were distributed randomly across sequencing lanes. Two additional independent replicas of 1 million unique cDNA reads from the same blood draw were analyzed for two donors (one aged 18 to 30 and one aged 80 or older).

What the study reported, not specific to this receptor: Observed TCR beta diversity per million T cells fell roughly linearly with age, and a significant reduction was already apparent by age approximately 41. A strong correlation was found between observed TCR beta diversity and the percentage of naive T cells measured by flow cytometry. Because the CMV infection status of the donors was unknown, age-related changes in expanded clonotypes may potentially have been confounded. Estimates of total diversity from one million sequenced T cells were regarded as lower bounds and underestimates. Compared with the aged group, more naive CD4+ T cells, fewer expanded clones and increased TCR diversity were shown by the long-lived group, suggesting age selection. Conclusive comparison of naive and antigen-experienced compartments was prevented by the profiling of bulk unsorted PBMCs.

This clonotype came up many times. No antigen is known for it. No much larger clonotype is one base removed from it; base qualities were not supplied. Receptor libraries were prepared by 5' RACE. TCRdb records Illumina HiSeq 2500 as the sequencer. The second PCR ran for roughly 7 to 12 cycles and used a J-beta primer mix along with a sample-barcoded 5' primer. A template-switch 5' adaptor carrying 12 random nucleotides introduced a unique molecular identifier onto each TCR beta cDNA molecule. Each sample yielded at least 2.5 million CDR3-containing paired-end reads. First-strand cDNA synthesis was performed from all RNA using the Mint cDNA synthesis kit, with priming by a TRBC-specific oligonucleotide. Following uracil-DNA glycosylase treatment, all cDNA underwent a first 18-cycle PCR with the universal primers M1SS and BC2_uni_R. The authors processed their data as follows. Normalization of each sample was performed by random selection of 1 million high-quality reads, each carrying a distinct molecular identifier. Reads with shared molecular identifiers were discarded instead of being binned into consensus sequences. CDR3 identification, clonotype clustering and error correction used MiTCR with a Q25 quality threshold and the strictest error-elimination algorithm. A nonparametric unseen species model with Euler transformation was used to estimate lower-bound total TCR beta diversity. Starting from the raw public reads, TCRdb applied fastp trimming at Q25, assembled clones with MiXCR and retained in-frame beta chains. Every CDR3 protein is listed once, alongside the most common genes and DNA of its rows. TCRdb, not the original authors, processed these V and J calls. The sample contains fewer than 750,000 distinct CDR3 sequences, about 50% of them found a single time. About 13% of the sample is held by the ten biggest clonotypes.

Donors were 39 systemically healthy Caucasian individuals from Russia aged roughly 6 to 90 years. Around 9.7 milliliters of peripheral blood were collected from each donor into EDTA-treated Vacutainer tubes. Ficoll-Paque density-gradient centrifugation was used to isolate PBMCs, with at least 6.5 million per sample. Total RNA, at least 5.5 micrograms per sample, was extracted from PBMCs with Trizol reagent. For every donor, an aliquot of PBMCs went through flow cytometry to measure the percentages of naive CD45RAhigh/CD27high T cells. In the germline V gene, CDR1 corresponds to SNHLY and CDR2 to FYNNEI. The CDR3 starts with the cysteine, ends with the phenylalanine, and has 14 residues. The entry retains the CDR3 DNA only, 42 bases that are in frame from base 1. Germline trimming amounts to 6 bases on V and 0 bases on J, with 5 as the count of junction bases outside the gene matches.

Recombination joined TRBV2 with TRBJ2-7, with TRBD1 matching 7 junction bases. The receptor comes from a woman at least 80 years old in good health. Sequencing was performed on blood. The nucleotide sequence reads TGTGCCAGCAGATCTCAGGGGGACTCCTACGAGCAGTACTTC. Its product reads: CASRSQGDSYEQYF.